This TCR beta chain was captured in a study of post-analysis software for immune sequencing data. Broader study findings: By F measure, samples from a shared preparation batch strongly co-clustered. TRBV segments more frequent in patients than in controls numbered several and included TRBV5-6, TRBV5-1 and TRBV20-1.

Germline V gives CDR1 DFQATT, CDR2 SNEGSKA (reference sequence). The CDR3 is made up of 15 amino acids. Every TCR beta cDNA library bore unique molecular identifiers. Roughly 0.5 million cDNA molecules were obtained from about 0.98 to 11 million T cells. Each CDR3 protein is one row after TCRdb ran MiXCR on the PCR reads. The table lists roughly 670,000 distinct CDR3 sequences, roughly three fifths of them singletons. To note about this clonotype: Its antigen is currently unknown.

V usage is TRBV20-1 and J usage is TRBJ2-1; 7 nucleotides match TRBD1. The J call may be in error: the DNA end matches TRBJ2-7 better. Sequencing was performed on blood. The origin of this receptor is a girl under 10 years old with multiple sclerosis. CDR3 sequence: CSAPKPGQLRHEQYF. The CDR3 nucleotides are TGCAGTGCGCCTAAACCGGGACAGCTCAGGCACGAGCAGTACTTC.